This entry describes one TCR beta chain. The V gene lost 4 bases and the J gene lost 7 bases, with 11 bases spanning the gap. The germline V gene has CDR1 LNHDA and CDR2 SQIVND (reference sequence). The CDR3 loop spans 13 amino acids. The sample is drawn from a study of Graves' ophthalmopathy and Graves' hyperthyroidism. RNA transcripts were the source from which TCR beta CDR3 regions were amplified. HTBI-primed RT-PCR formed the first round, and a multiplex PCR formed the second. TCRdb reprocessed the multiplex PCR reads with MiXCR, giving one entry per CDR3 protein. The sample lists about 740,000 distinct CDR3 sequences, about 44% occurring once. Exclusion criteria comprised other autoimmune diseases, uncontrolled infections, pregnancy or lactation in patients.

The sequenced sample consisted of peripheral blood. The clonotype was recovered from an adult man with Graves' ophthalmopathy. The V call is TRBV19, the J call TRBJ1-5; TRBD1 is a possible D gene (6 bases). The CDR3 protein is CASSTGVGQPQHF. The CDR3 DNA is TGTGCCAGTAGTACAGGGGTTGGCCAGCCCCAGCATTTT.